These 16 T cell receptor beta chains originate from one sample sequenced in a study of patients and donors after allogeneic stem cell transplantation. Via MiXCR, TCRdb re-called the RT-PCR reads, giving one row per CDR3 protein. Of roughly 960,000 distinct CDR3 sequences in the sample, approximately 18% were seen once. What was sequenced was blood, either unsorted or a sorted T cell fraction (not recorded which). These receptors all come from a human donor who was either an allogeneic HSCT recipient or a stem cell or donor lymphocyte infusion donor (not recorded which). It is not recorded whose cells these are; they may come from a transplant donor.

This clonotype was picked up a small number of times. The chain is built from TRBV2 and TRBJ2-1; 10 positions match TRBD2. Germline V gene lookup returns CDR1 SNHLY and CDR2 FYNNEI. V trimming: 1 base; J trimming: 2 bases; junction bases outside the gene matches: 5. The CDR3 runs 17 residues. In nucleotides, the CDR3 is TGTGCCAGCAGTGAAGGGCTAGCGGGAGATGCCTACAATGAGCAGTTCTTC. Protein product: CASSEGLAGDAYNEQFF.

The genes are TRBV7-3 and TRBJ1-2; 7 bases fit TRBD1. The ends lost 1 base at V and 8 bases at J; junction bases unmatched: 4. CDR1 and CDR2 from the germline V gene are SGHTA and FQGTGA. CDR3 length equals 13 residues. DNA for the CDR3: TGTGCCAGCAGCTTAATAGGGGGCGAAGGCTACACCTTC. Translated, it gives CASSLIGGEGYTF.

V and J are TRBV5-4 and TRBJ2-7, with 7 bases matching TRBD2. Trimming at V came to 0 bases and at J to 7 bases, leaving 13 bases not matched to a gene. Germline V lookup: CDR1 SGHNT, CDR2 YYREEE (reference sequence). The length of the CDR3 is 16 residues. CDR3: CASSLDPSGGASEQYF. Here the CDR3 DNA reads TGTGCCAGCAGCTTGGATCCCTCGGGAGGAGCGAGTGAGCAGTACTTC.

The chain links TRBV24-1 to TRBJ2-7; D assignment may be TRBD1 or TRBD2 (5 bases each). Trimming stripped 0 bases from V and 5 bases from J, with 7 bases between. This CDR3 has 13 residues. Germline V gene sequence: CDR1 KGHDR, CDR2 SFDVKD. CDR3 DNA: TGTGCCACCAGTGATTTGCGAGGGGACGAGCAGTACTTC. Translation gives CATSDLRGDEQYF.

In this sample, this clonotype turned up a few times. V and J are TRBV7-9 and TRBJ2-2; D remains unclear. The CDR3 has 11 residues. The V end lost 4 bases, the J end lost 10 bases, and 7 bases lay between the germline ends. Germline lookup yields CDR1 SEHNR and CDR2 FQNEAQ (reference sequence). CDR3 nucleotides: TGTGCCAGCAGCTCCTCCGAGGAGCTGTTTTTT. This sequence encodes CASSSSEELFF.

Only a few counts were recorded for this clonotype. The chain uses TRBV4-2 and TRBJ2-7; D is ambiguous. The CDR3 length is 13 residues. Between the trimmed V and J ends, which lost 0 bases and 5 bases, there was a span of 8 bases. Per the germline V gene, CDR1 is LGHNA and CDR2 is YNFKEQ. The CDR3 loop is CASSQDRADEQYF. For the CDR3, the DNA is TGTGCCAGCAGCCAAGATAGGGCGGACGAGCAGTACTTC.

There are a few counts of this clonotype. The rearrangement joins TRBV29-1 to TRBJ2-1; D unresolved. V was trimmed by 7 bases and J by 11 bases, leaving 12 bases between them. Germline CDR1 reads SQVTM; CDR2 reads ANQGSEA. The CDR3 is made up of 10 amino acids. Here the CDR3 DNA reads TGCAGCGCCCAAGGCGCTAAGCAGTTCTTC. Translating gives CSAQGAKQFF.

This clonotype was detected only a few times. The chain has TRBV12-3 or TRBV12-4 and TRBJ2-1, with D possibly matching TRBD1 (7 bases). The V end lost 2 bases, the J end lost 9 bases, and 11 bases lay between the germline ends. The CDR3 covers 13 residues. The CDR3 spells CASSLLQGGEQFF. The DNA of the CDR3 is TGTGCCAGCAGTTTACTTCAGGGGGGTGAGCAGTTCTTC.

This sequence joins TRBV6-2 or TRBV6-3 and TRBJ2-1; perhaps TRBD2 as D (5 bases). Germline values: CDR1 MNHEY, CDR2 SVGEGT. This CDR3 is 16 amino acids long. V was clipped by 5 bases and J by 0 bases, with 14 bases between them. This CDR3 reads CASSPEGGASYNEQFF. Written as DNA, the CDR3 is TGTGCCAGCAGTCCCGAGGGCGGCGCCTCCTACAATGAGCAGTTCTTC.

The sample holds a few counts of this clonotype. The chain joins TRBV29-1 to TRBJ1-6; TRBD1 matches at 7 bases. Germline-derived CDR1 and CDR2 are SQVTM and ANQGSEA. CDR3 size: 13 residues. The ends lost 2 bases at V and 7 bases at J; junction bases unmatched: 2. CDR3 sequence reads: CSVELGGNSPLHF. The CDR3 DNA reads as TGCAGCGTTGAATTAGGGGGCAATTCACCCCTCCACTTT.

This chain links TRBV18 with TRBJ2-1; D perhaps matches TRBD2 (6 bases). This CDR3 has 16 residues. Germline CDR1 KGHSH, CDR2 LQKENI. V was cut by 0 bases and J by 9 bases, with 18 bases left in between. CDR3 region: CASSPPAWEAGIEQFF. CDR3 DNA: TGTGCCAGCTCACCACCTGCCTGGGAAGCGGGTATTGAGCAGTTCTTC.

This clonotype was recorded a few times. J is TRBJ2-2 and V is TRBV19; 16 bases line up with TRBD2. The germline V gene has CDR1 LNHDA and CDR2 SQIVND (reference sequence). The CDR3 runs to 17 residues. V trimming: 3 bases; J trimming: 6 bases; junction bases outside the gene matches: 4. The CDR3 sequence is CASSIFGTSGRAGELFF. In DNA form, the CDR3 reads TGTGCCAGTAGTATCTTCGGGACTAGCGGGAGGGCCGGGGAGCTGTTTTTT.

The chain employs TRBV12-3 or TRBV12-4 and TRBJ1-2; 9 bases are shared with TRBD1. This CDR3 has 13 amino acids. V trimming: 7 bases; J trimming: 8 bases; junction bases outside the gene matches: 8. The DNA of the CDR3 is TGTGCCAGCACAAAACAGGGGGCTAGAGGCTACACCTTC. Protein: CASTKQGARGYTF.

The chain has TRBV12-5 and TRBJ1-2, with 10 bases aligning to TRBD1. This CDR3 contains 15 residues. The J segment lost 8 bases and the V segment lost 6 bases, leaving 12 bases of the junction unmatched. The V gene's germline CDR1 is LGHNT and CDR2 FRNRAP. This chain's CDR3 is CASGPAPGQGVGYTF. CDR3 coding DNA: TGTGCTAGTGGACCCGCCCCCGGACAGGGGGTCGGCTACACCTTC.

The table lists this clonotype with a few counts. The chain has TRBV29-1 and TRBJ2-1, with 8 bases identical to TRBD2. V trimming: 2 bases; J trimming: 5 bases; junction bases outside the gene matches: 8. The CDR3 has 15 amino acids. Germline-derived CDR1 and CDR2 are SQVTM and ANQGSEA. CDR3: CSVERGLGLNNEQFF. The DNA for the CDR3 is TGCAGCGTTGAACGGGGACTAGGATTAAACAATGAGCAGTTCTTC.

The chain has TRBV7-2 and TRBJ2-3, with D possibly being TRBD1 or TRBD2 (5 bases each). Trimming stripped 5 bases from V and 0 bases from J, with 15 bases between. Germline loops: CDR1 SGHTA, CDR2 FQGNSA. There are 16 residues in the CDR3. The chain's CDR3 is CASSPAPGPSTDTQYF. DNA of the CDR3: TGTGCCAGCAGCCCAGCCCCGGGACCTAGCACAGATACGCAGTATTTT.